This TCR beta chain is drawn from a study of cytomegalovirus exposure and HLA in healthy donors. This CDR3 spans 15 amino acids. Germline assignment: CDR1 SGHTS and CDR2 YDEGEE. After removal of 4 bases from V and 0 bases from J, the junction contained 5 bases not matched to a gene. The PCR employed 60 Vbeta primers together with 13 Jbeta primers. Profiling relied on immunoSEQ multiplex PCR, and the TCRdb table lists in-frame clones only, not all of them. The table records some 65,000 clones, 70% to 85% of them present only once. This receptor was obtained from a girl between 10 and 17 years old in good health and CMV-seropositive. The source material was PBMCs. This rearrangement joins TRBV5-8 to TRBJ2-3; 7 bases are a match to TRBD1. The CDR3 spells CASSPGTASTDTQYF. The DNA for the CDR3 is TGTGCCAGCAGCCCCGGGACAGCTAGCACAGATACGCAGTATTTT.